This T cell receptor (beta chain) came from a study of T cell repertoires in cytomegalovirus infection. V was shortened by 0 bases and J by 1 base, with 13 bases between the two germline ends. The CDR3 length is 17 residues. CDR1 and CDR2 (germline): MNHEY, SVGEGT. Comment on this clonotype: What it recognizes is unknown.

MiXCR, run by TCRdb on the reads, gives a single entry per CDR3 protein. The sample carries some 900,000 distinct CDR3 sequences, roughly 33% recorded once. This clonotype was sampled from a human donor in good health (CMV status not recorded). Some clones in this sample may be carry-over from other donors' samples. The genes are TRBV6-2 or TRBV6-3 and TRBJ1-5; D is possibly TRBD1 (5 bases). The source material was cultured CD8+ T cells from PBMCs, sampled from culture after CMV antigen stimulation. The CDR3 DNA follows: TGTGCCAGCAGTTACTCGGCCGGGGCGGGGAGCAATCAGCCCCAGCATTTT. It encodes CASSYSAGAGSNQPQHF.